The 5 T cell receptor beta chains listed next were all sequenced from one sample in a study of spatial heterogeneity in lung cancer. Findings of the study overall: Tracking of tumor mutation counts was seen in expanded intratumoral alpha and beta TCR counts.

Time point noted: sample taken at primary tumor resection. No antigens are known for them. TCRdb redid the calling of the 5' RACE reads with MiXCR, one entry per CDR3 protein. The sample includes around 13,000 distinct CDR3 sequences, around 6.1% seen only once; the top ten take about 3.5%. This specimen consisted of lung tumor tissue, obtained at surgery. The source is a female donor with early-stage non-small cell lung cancer.

This clonotype counts as medium-sized. The rearrangement links TRBV9 to TRBJ2-1; tentatively, D is TRBD2 (6 bases). Germline CDR1 and CDR2: SGDLS and YYNGEE. The CDR3 runs to 18 residues. Trimming stripped 0 bases from V and 0 bases from J, with 16 bases between. The CDR3, as DNA: TGTGCCAGCAGCGTAGAACCCTATCCAGCGGGCTCCTACAATGAGCAGTTCTTC. Protein: CASSVEPYPAGSYNEQFF.

This clonotype occurred many times. The chain combines TRBV30 with TRBJ2-7, with D possibly being TRBD1 (5 bases). Trimming left V 5 bases short and J 2 bases short, with 10 bases between. The CDR3 contains 12 residues. Germline CDR1 reads GTSNPN; CDR2 reads SVGIG (reference sequence). CDR3 in amino acids: CAWGAGPYEQYF. The DNA for the CDR3 is TGTGCCTGGGGGGCTGGACCCTACGAGCAGTACTTC.

Ten or more counts support this clonotype. The chain links TRBV5-1 to TRBJ1-5, with D uncertain. Per germline, CDR1 SGHRS and CDR2 YFSETQ. The CDR3 sequence is 14 residues long. Between the trimmed V and J ends, which lost 4 bases and 0 bases, there was a span of 8 bases. Written as DNA, the CDR3 is TGCGCCAGCAGCGAAGGATATAGCAATCAGCCCCAGCATTTT. It is translated as CASSEGYSNQPQHF.

This sequence joins TRBV28 and TRBJ2-7; 9 bases map to TRBD1. V was pared by 5 bases and J by 3 bases, with 11 bases of the junction left unmatched. The CDR3 totals 16 residues. Germline lookup yields CDR1 MDHEN and CDR2 SYDVKM. CDR3 protein: CASSEPGQGNYYEQYF. DNA of the CDR3: TGTGCCAGCAGTGAACCGGGACAGGGAAATTACTACGAGCAGTACTTC.

V and J are TRBV5-1 and TRBJ2-5; tentative D call: TRBD1 (5 bases). This CDR3 region has 13 residues. In germline, CDR1 is SGHRS, CDR2 YFSETQ. V was shortened by 4 bases and J by 5 bases, with 12 bases between the two germline ends. The CDR3, as DNA: TGCGCCAGCAGCCCAACAGGATACGAGACCCAGTACTTC. This gives the protein CASSPTGYETQYF.